This is a list of T cell receptor beta chains from one sample in a study of Tregs in tolerant kidney transplant recipients. Clones were sequenced by immunoSEQ multiplex PCR, and TCRdb holds only the in-frame ones, with some missing. The profile shows some 88,000 clones, approximately 90% of them singletons. Sequenced input: CD8+ T cells from blood. The receptors were sampled from a human donor in good health. Each CDR3 is given with its conserved first and last residue. D genes are given only for firm matches. Not every row has a clone size; where given, it reads once, few, many or a size class.

D gene,J gene,clone size,V gene,CDR3 DNA,CDR3 protein
-,TRBJ1-4,-,TRBV7-6,TGTGCCAGCAGCTTAGGGGTAGGGGCAACTAATGAAAAACTGTTTTTT,CASSLGVGATNEKLFF
TRBD1,TRBJ1-6,-,TRBV23-1,TGCGCCAGCAGTCAACCCGGGACAGGGAATTCACCCCTCCACTTT,CASSQPGTGNSPLHF
-,TRBJ2-7,-,TRBV9,TGTGCCAGCAGCCCTTCCAGGGGTTATGAGCAGTACTTC,CASSPSRGYEQYF
TRBD1,TRBJ2-7,-,TRBV7-9,TGTGCCAGCAGTAGGGGGCCCGAGCAGTACTTC,CASSRGPEQYF
-,TRBJ2-7,-,TRBV5-4,TGTGCCAGCAGCTGGGACGGTAGCTCCTACGAGCAGTACTTC,CASSWDGSSYEQYF
-,TRBJ1-2,-,TRBV25-1,TGTGCCAGCAGTGAATATAGTGTTAACTATGGCTACACCTTC,CASSEYSVNYGYTF
TRBD2,TRBJ2-7,-,TRBV4-1,TGCGCCAGCGGAGTGGGACTAGCGGGATACGCACCTACAGAGCAGTACTTC,CASGVGLAGYAPTEQYF
-,TRBJ2-7,-,TRBV7-8,TGTGCCAGCAGCTCGGGACTTAAAGCCTACGAGCAGTACTTC,CASSSGLKAYEQYF
-,TRBJ2-7,-,TRBV19,TGTGCCAGTAGTATTGGCCCTTCCTACGAGCAGTACTTC,CASSIGPSYEQYF
-,TRBJ2-1,-,TRBV5-1,TGCGCCAGCAGCTTCTTGGCGGGGCGCTCCTACAATGAGCAGTTCTTC,CASSFLAGRSYNEQFF
-,TRBJ2-2,-,TRBV13,TGTGCCAGCGAAAGGGTGGACACCGGGGAGCTGTTTTTT,CASERVDTGELFF
-,TRBJ2-5,-,TRBV9,TGTGCCAGCAGCGTAGCTTCAGGTGTGGGTCTCGAGACCCAGTACTTC,CASSVASGVGLETQYF
TRBD2,TRBJ2-1,once,TRBV27,TGTGCCAGCAATATTACTATCGAGCCCGGGGGGGAGCAGTTCTTC,CASNITIEPGGEQFF